This T cell receptor beta chain was recovered during a study of T cells after somatic rescue of genetic block. Here immunoSEQ multiplex PCR was the method, and the copy in TCRdb shows in-frame clones only, minus some. The table records 80,000 to 100,000 clones, 70% to 90% of them present only once. The sample holds a few counts of this clone. The sequence was obtained from a woman aged 18-35 years. The sequencing input was peripheral blood mononuclear cells (PBMCs).

The CDR3: CASSVPSVWGTGNTIYF. In nucleotides, the CDR3 is TGTGCCAGCAGCGTACCGAGCGTATGGGGGACTGGAAACACCATATATTTT. The rearrangement joins TRBV7-9 to TRBJ1-3; possible D gene TRBD1, 5 bases. V shed 5 bases and J shed 2 bases, with 19 bases lying between them. The germline V gene has CDR1 SEHNR and CDR2 FQNEAQ (reference sequence). This CDR3 is 17 amino acids long.